The next 24 T cell receptor beta chains were all read from a single sample in a study of PD-1 blockade in classical Hodgkin lymphoma. Time point noted: cycle 4 day 1 (C4D1), after less than seven weeks of nivolumab. Relapse after autologous stem cell transplantation occurred in every patient, and brentuximab vedotin exposure varied. Generated by immunoSEQ multiplex PCR, the TCRdb table keeps only in-frame clones and is missing some. In the table there are around 13,000 clones, 80% to 90% of which are singletons. Specimen: peripheral blood mononuclear cells (PBMCs), collected before the fourth cycle of nivolumab. These TCRs come from a human donor with classical Hodgkin lymphoma.

The chain combines TRBV4-3 with TRBJ2-1, with D possibly TRBD1 on 5 matching bases. Germline CDR1 and CDR2: LGHNA and YSLEER. This CDR3 comprises 14 residues. V lost 3 bases and J lost 5, with 11 bases in between. The CDR3 DNA sequence: TGCGCCAGCAGCCAGCTGGCAGGGCACAATGAGCAGTTCTTC. This sequence encodes CASSQLAGHNEQFF.

The chain links TRBV6-4 to TRBJ2-2, with TRBD1 matching 9 bases. Germline V CDR1 and CDR2: MRHNA, SNTAGT. The ends lost 4 bases at V and 5 bases at J; junction bases unmatched: 2. The CDR3 covers 14 residues. CDR3 DNA sequence: TGTGCCAGCAGTGCGACAGGGGGGACCGGGGAGCTGTTTTTT. Protein: CASSATGGTGELFF.

This clone occurred a few times. The rearrangement uses TRBV5-5 and TRBJ1-3, with TRBD1 matching 8 bases. This CDR3 comprises 15 residues. V lost 4 bases to trimming and J lost 2 bases; unmatched junction nucleotides: 5. Germline loops: CDR1 SGHKS, CDR2 YYEKEE (reference sequence). The CDR3 nucleotides are TGTGCCAGCAGCACCCGGGGACAGGCTGGAAACACCATATATTTT. It encodes CASSTRGQAGNTIYF.

The rearrangement uses TRBV19 and TRBJ2-2; D is ambiguous. This CDR3 is 12 amino acids long. The V end lost 8 bases, the J end lost 6 bases, and 10 bases lay between the germline ends. Germline-derived CDR1 and CDR2 are LNHDA and SQIVND (reference sequence). The CDR3 region is CASLGSSGELFF. The CDR3 DNA sequence: TGTGCCAGTTTAGGGTCCTCCGGGGAGCTGTTTTTT. Based on the CDR3 plus reference TRBV19 and TRBJ2-2, the full variable domain is DGGITQSPKYLFRKEGQNVTLSCEQNLNHDAMYWYRQDPGQGLRLIYYSQIVNDFQKGDIAEGYSVSREKKESFPLTVTSAQKNPTAFYLCASLGSSGELFFGEGSRLTVL.

The chain couples TRBV7-6 to TRBJ2-3; perhaps TRBD1 as D (6 bases). Germline V lookup: CDR1 SGHVS, CDR2 FNYEAQ. CDR3 length: 14 amino acids. The V end lost 5 bases, the J end lost 1 base, and 10 bases lay between the germline ends. The CDR3 region is CASSMSGGTDTQYF. The DNA of the CDR3 is TGTGCCAGCAGCATGTCAGGGGGCACAGATACGCAGTATTTT.

This clone was detected only a few times. A junction end diverges from the germline sequence, so it may reflect a read error. V usage is TRBV7-7 and J usage is TRBJ2-5; D is unclear. The germline CDR1 and CDR2 sequences are SSHAT and FNYEAQ (reference sequence). This CDR3 is built from 13 residues. The CDR3 reads CASSFSPRETQYF. The CDR3 DNA reads TGTGCTAGCAGCTTCTCACCCCGGGAGACCCAGTACTTC.

This chain links TRBV27 with TRBJ2-3; D unclear. The V end lost 4 bases, the J end lost 3 bases, and 17 bases lay between the germline ends. Per germline, CDR1 MNHEY and CDR2 SMNVEV (reference sequence). The CDR3 has 16 amino acids. CDR3 sequence: CASSSEYSVSTDTQYF. CDR3 bases: TGTGCCAGCAGTTCCGAATACAGTGTTTCTACAGATACGCAGTATTTT.

CDR3 bases: TGTGCCAGCAGTTTTAATCCCCCCTTTCTAGCGAGCACCGGGGAGCTGTTTTTT. Its translation: CASSFNPPFLASTGELFF. The rearrangement links TRBV28 to TRBJ2-2, with D possibly being TRBD2 (6 bases). Between the trimmed V and J ends, which lost 3 bases and 4 bases, there was a span of 21 bases. CDR1 is MDHEN, CDR2 SYDVKM, per germline. The CDR3 loop spans 18 amino acids.

This clone showed up just once. CDR3 loop: CASSFRIVAGGTYEQYF. The CDR3 DNA follows: TGTGCCAGCAGTTTTAGAATCGTGGCGGGGGGCACCTACGAGCAGTACTTC. The chain has TRBV28 and TRBJ2-7; TRBD2 matches 8 bases. V was pared by 3 bases and J by 2 bases, with 12 bases of the junction left unmatched. The CDR3 spans 17 residues. The V gene's germline CDR1 is MDHEN and CDR2 SYDVKM.

V gene TRBV10-2 combines with J gene TRBJ2-1; perhaps TRBD1 as D (5 bases). The germline CDR1 and CDR2 sequences are WSHSY and SAAADI. Trimming took off 8 bases at V and 9 bases at J, with 17 bases between the two ends. This CDR3 comprises 13 residues. The CDR3 region has the DNA TGCGCCAGCCGCGCACAGGCCTTGGGTGAGCAGTTCTTC. The encoded protein is CASRAQALGEQFF.

The CDR3 sequence is CASSVEVGLDSYNEQFF. The DNA of the CDR3 is TGTGCCAGCAGCGTCGAGGTCGGACTGGACTCCTACAATGAGCAGTTCTTC. This chain links TRBV9 with TRBJ2-1, with D perhaps TRBD2 (5 bases). The germline CDR1 and CDR2 sequences are SGDLS and YYNGEE. The CDR3 spans 17 residues. V lost 2 bases to trimming and J lost 0 bases, with 15 bases between them.

The table lists this clone with a count of one. The genes are TRBV5-1 and TRBJ2-2; D possibly corresponds to TRBD2 (6 bases). Germline CDR1 and CDR2: SGHRS and YFSETQ. CDR3 length: 15 residues. With 9 bases removed from V and 0 bases from J, the gap between germline ends came to 15 bases. CDR3 region: CATARGYSNTGELFF. The CDR3 DNA sequence: TGCGCCACCGCTCGGGGGTATTCGAACACCGGGGAGCTGTTTTTT.

This clone was detected a few times. V gene TRBV30 combines with J gene TRBJ1-1, with 7 bases identical to TRBD1. The germline V gene encodes CDR1 GTSNPN and CDR2 SVGIG (reference sequence). CDR3 length equals 14 residues. J lost 6 bases, V lost 0 bases, and 7 bases had no gene match. The CDR3 loop reads CAWSVHRGQPEAFF. The CDR3 DNA reads TGTGCCTGGAGTGTACATAGGGGGCAGCCTGAAGCTTTCTTT.

The J gene is TRBJ1-1, the V gene TRBV10-1, with 12 bases lining up with TRBD1. This CDR3 contains 16 residues. The J segment lost 5 bases and the V segment lost 4 bases, leaving 8 bases of the junction unmatched. CDR1 and CDR2 from the germline V gene are WNHNN and SYGVQD (reference sequence). The CDR3 DNA reads as TGCGCCAGCAGTGGTCGGGACAGGGGGCGTCGGACTGAAGCTTTCTTT. This sequence encodes CASSGRDRGRRTEAFF.

The chain couples TRBV27 to TRBJ2-3, with no clear D. The V and J ends lost 3 bases and 2 bases respectively, with 12 bases between them. CDR1 is MNHEY, CDR2 SMNVEV, per germline (reference sequence). This CDR3 comprises 15 residues. The CDR3, as DNA: TGTGCCAGCAGTTTCTCAGTACCCGACACAGATACGCAGTATTTT. Amino acid sequence: CASSFSVPDTDTQYF.

The chain links TRBV4-3 to TRBJ2-1; 8 bases are a match to TRBD1. The CDR3 covers 13 residues. With V trimmed by 4 bases and J by 9 bases, 5 bases remained unmatched. CDR1 LGHNA and CDR2 YSLEER come from the germline V gene. As DNA, the CDR3 is TGCGCCAGCAGCCCGCAGGGGGCGAGTGAGCAGTTCTTC. This translates into CASSPQGASEQFF.

The gene calls are TRBV7-3 and TRBJ1-2; 8 bases align to TRBD1. The CDR3 totals 13 residues. Germline CDR1 reads SGHTA; CDR2 reads FQGTGA. With V trimmed by 5 bases and J by 6 bases, 5 bases remained unmatched. For the CDR3, the DNA is TGTGCCAGCAGCGACGGACAGGGAAATGGCTACACCTTC. Translation: CASSDGQGNGYTF.

About this clone: In the same sample, other DNA sequences code for this CDR3. This chain uses TRBV4-3 with TRBJ2-7; 7 bases fit TRBD2. CDR1 and CDR2 from the germline V gene are LGHNA and YSLEER. The CDR3 is made up of 15 amino acids. After removal of 4 bases from V and 0 bases from J, the junction contained 6 bases not matched to a gene. The CDR3 spells CASSPERGLSYEQYF. As DNA, the CDR3 is TGCGCCAGCAGCCCGGAGCGGGGTCTCTCCTACGAGCAGTACTTC.

The V and J genes are TRBV30 and TRBJ1-1, with D perhaps matching TRBD1 (5 bases). The germline CDR1 and CDR2 sequences are GTSNPN and SVGIG (reference sequence). The V end lost 1 base, the J end lost 0 bases, and 9 bases lay between the germline ends. There are 14 residues in the CDR3. CDR3 nucleotides: TGTGCCTGGAGTGCGACAGTTCTGAACACTGAAGCTTTCTTT. Its protein is CAWSATVLNTEAFF.

The chain couples TRBV4-1 to TRBJ1-1, with D perhaps TRBD1 (5 bases). V dropped 4 bases and J dropped 1 base, with 13 bases sitting between them. Per the germline V gene, CDR1 is MGHRA and CDR2 is YSYEKL. The CDR3 runs 15 residues. The CDR3 is CASSLLGRGNTEAFF. CDR3 bases: TGCGCCAGCAGCCTCCTGGGAAGGGGGAACACTGAAGCTTTCTTT.

V gene TRBV2 combines with J gene TRBJ1-6; TRBD1 matches 9 bases. The length of the CDR3 is 13 residues. The V gene end was trimmed by 8 bases and the J gene end by 7 bases; junction bases not matched to a gene: 3. Per germline, CDR1 SNHLY and CDR2 FYNNEI. The chain's CDR3 is CASQTGGNSPLHF. The CDR3 DNA reads as TGTGCCAGCCAGACAGGGGGGAATTCACCCCTCCACTTT.

The chain combines TRBV28 with TRBJ2-4, with D hard to call. The CDR3 length is 15 residues. Per the germline V gene, CDR1 is MDHEN and CDR2 is SYDVKM. V lost 2 bases and J lost 1, with 9 bases in between. CDR3 region: CASSLGRRAKNIQYF. In DNA form, the CDR3 reads TGTGCCAGCAGTTTAGGGCGTAGGGCCAAAAACATTCAGTACTTC. Together with reference TRBV28 and TRBJ2-4, the CDR3 gives the full variable domain: DVKVTQSSRYLVKRTGEKVFLECVQDMDHENMFWYRQDPGLGLRLIYFSYDVKMKEKGDIPEGYSVSREKKERFSLILESASTNQTSMYLCASSLGRRAKNIQYFGAGTRLSVL.

The chain links TRBV19 to TRBJ1-2; D uncertain. Germline values: CDR1 LNHDA, CDR2 SQIVND (reference sequence). V was trimmed by 5 bases and J by 3 bases, leaving 7 bases between them. The CDR3 runs 12 residues. The CDR3 region is CASSWADYGYTF. CDR3 bases: TGTGCCAGTAGTTGGGCAGACTATGGCTACACCTTC.

The rearrangement uses TRBV18 and TRBJ1-2; D gene uncertain. The CDR3 length is 15 residues. Germline V gives CDR1 KGHSH, CDR2 LQKENI. V lost 2 bases to trimming and J lost 4 bases, with 14 bases between them. In nucleotides, the CDR3 is TGTGCCAGCTCACCAGAGGGAGGCCGGCCCTATGGCTACACCTTC. This gives the protein CASSPEGGRPYGYTF.